The 10 T cell receptor beta chains reported below all come from one sample, sequenced in a study of CD8 T cells in Susac syndrome. The authors reverse transcribed roughly 0.5 to 1 ug RNA with random hexamers. From the immunoSEQ multiplex PCR reads, TCRdb called clonotypes with MiXCR, one entry per CDR3 protein. The data contain about 120,000 distinct CDR3 sequences, roughly 94% of them singletons. Source material: CD8+ T cells from PBMCs. These receptors were collected from a human donor with Susac syndrome.

The V and J genes are TRBV20-1 and TRBJ2-7; D remains ambiguous. The CDR3 runs 12 residues. The germline gives CDR1 DFQATT, CDR2 SNEGSKA (reference sequence). The V and J ends lost 3 bases and 4 bases respectively, with 10 bases between them. CDR3 coding DNA: TGCAGTGCTAGGGAAGATAGATACGAGCAGTACTTC. Translating it yields CSAREDRYEQYF.

The chain uses TRBV13 and TRBJ1-6, with a weak D call TRBD1 (6 bases). This CDR3 comprises 16 residues. V was trimmed by 4 bases and J by 0 bases, leaving 10 bases between them. Germline values: CDR1 PRHDT, CDR2 FYEKMQ (reference sequence). Written as DNA, the CDR3 is TGTGCCAGCAGCTCCCAGGGGAGCTCCTATAATTCACCCCTCCACTTT. This gives the protein CASSSQGSSYNSPLHF.

The chain combines TRBV27 with TRBJ2-1; no clear D gene. CDR3 length equals 15 residues. Trimming took off 3 bases at V and 2 bases at J, with 11 bases between the two ends. Germline V lookup: CDR1 MNHEY, CDR2 SMNVEV (reference sequence). This CDR3 is CASSFRHSPYNEQFF. CDR3 coding DNA: TGTGCCAGCAGTTTTCGCCACAGTCCCTACAATGAGCAGTTCTTC.

CDR3 region: CASSLDGETQYF. The DNA for the CDR3 is TGTGCCAGCAGCTTAGACGGTGAGACCCAGTACTTC. V and J are TRBV7-9 and TRBJ2-5; D remains ambiguous. Germline V gene sequence: CDR1 SEHNR, CDR2 FQNEAQ (reference sequence). This CDR3 contains 12 residues. Trimming removed 1 base from V and 5 bases from J, with 5 bases in between.

The gene calls are TRBV7-9 and TRBJ1-2; D remains ambiguous. Germline CDR1 reads SEHNR; CDR2 reads FQNEAQ (reference sequence). V was clipped by 5 bases and J by 4 bases, with 8 bases between them. There are 12 residues in the CDR3. This CDR3 reads CASSGPAYGYTF. The CDR3 DNA reads TGTGCCAGCAGCGGGCCGGCCTATGGCTACACCTTC.

This chain connects TRBV30 to TRBJ2-7, with 8 positions matching TRBD1. The length of the CDR3 is 15 residues. Germline V gene data show CDR1 as GTSNPN and CDR2 as SVGIG (reference sequence). Trimming at V came to 3 bases and at J to 5 bases, leaving 12 bases not matched to a gene. Here the CDR3 reads CAWSYQDRGIDEQYF. CDR3 bases: TGTGCCTGGAGCTACCAAGACAGGGGCATTGACGAGCAGTACTTC.

This clonotype has a single count. V is TRBV3-1 and J is TRBJ2-5, with D possibly matching TRBD2 (6 bases). V lost 3 bases and J lost 3, with 11 bases in between. Germline V gene lookup returns CDR1 LGHDT and CDR2 YNNKEL (reference sequence). The length of the CDR3 is 14 residues. The CDR3 DNA reads TGTGCCAGCAGCCAGGGGGACTTCGAAGAGACCCAGTACTTC. It yields the protein CASSQGDFEETQYF.

This chain uses TRBV5-1 with TRBJ2-5; D remains unclear. The ends were cut back, 2 bases at V and 2 bases at J, with 10 bases in the middle. Germline V lookup: CDR1 SGHRS, CDR2 YFSETQ. The CDR3 is 14 amino acids. The CDR3 loop reads CASSFTPVQETQYF. The CDR3 DNA reads as TGCGCCAGCAGCTTCACGCCTGTTCAAGAGACCCAGTACTTC.

This chain joins TRBV9 and TRBJ2-1; TRBD2 matches 12 bases. The length of the CDR3 is 15 residues. J lost 5 bases, V lost 3 bases, and 3 bases had no gene match. Germline-derived CDR1 and CDR2 are SGDLS and YYNGEE. The CDR3 nucleotides read TGTGCCAGCAGCGGACTAGCGGGGGTCAACAATGAGCAGTTCTTC. This encodes CASSGLAGVNNEQFF.

V and J are TRBV5-1 and TRBJ2-3; possibly TRBD1 or TRBD2 for D (5 bases each). Germline V lookup: CDR1 SGHRS, CDR2 YFSETQ. V was clipped by 4 bases and J by 2 bases, with 17 bases between them. This CDR3 region has 16 residues. The CDR3 protein is CASSPRGAPSTDTQYF. The CDR3 bases are TGCGCCAGCAGCCCCCGAGGGGCCCCCTCCACAGATACGCAGTATTTT.